The 29 T cell receptor beta chains below were found in one sample sequenced in a study of blood T cell repertoires in COVID-19 (dated by TCRdb to the early 2020s). The receptor library was made with the immunoSEQ multiplex PCR assay. TCRdb retrieved this table from immuneACCESS and kept in-frame rearrangements only. Not all clones are present; in checked studies, unresolved V genes account for under half, and no reason is known for the remainder. This sample comprises 250,000 or so clones, more than 75% of them detected only once. In total, the top ten clones hold approximately 2.1% of the sample. The sequenced sample consisted of PBMCs or T cells enriched from blood (not recorded which). These receptors were obtained from a woman between 50 and 59 years old who had recovered from COVID-19.

The J gene is TRBJ2-1, the V gene TRBV7-8; D is ambiguous. Trimming pared 5 bases from V and 0 bases from J, leaving 5 bases between. CDR3 size: 13 residues. The V gene's germline CDR1 is SGHVS and CDR2 FQNEAQ. CDR3 nucleotide sequence: TGTGCCAGCAGCCCGGGCTCCTACAATGAGCAGTTCTTC. Its protein product is CASSPGSYNEQFF.

The chain uses TRBV5-4 and TRBJ1-6; D unclear. The germline V and J ends were trimmed by 4 bases and 9 bases, with 8 bases remaining between them. Germline values: CDR1 SGHNT, CDR2 YYREEE (reference sequence). The CDR3 totals 12 residues. This CDR3 is CASSREASPLHF. CDR3 coding DNA: TGTGCCAGCAGCAGGGAGGCTTCACCCCTCCACTTT.

The rearrangement links TRBV7-2 to TRBJ1-3, with TRBD1 as a possible D gene (5 bases). CDR3 length: 15 amino acids. V lost 7 bases and J lost 4, with 17 bases in between. Germline CDR1 reads SGHTA; CDR2 reads FQGNSA. The CDR3 sequence is CASIRGVGIGNTIYF. CDR3 coding DNA: TGTGCCAGCATCCGGGGGGTCGGTATCGGAAACACCATATATTTT.

This CDR3 is CASSVVGTGSYNEQFF. Written as DNA, the CDR3 is TGTGCCAGCAGCGTAGTCGGGACAGGGTCGTACAATGAGCAGTTCTTC. The chain links TRBV9 to TRBJ2-1, with 9 bases identical to TRBD1. The CDR3 runs 16 residues. V was clipped by 0 bases and J by 4 bases; unmatched bases: 5. CDR1 SGDLS and CDR2 YYNGEE come from the germline V gene.

This clone was detected ten times or more. The rearrangement uses TRBV4-1 and TRBJ1-1, with TRBD1 matching 8 bases. Trimming cost V 5 bases and J 8 bases; bases outside gene matches: 10. This CDR3 comprises 14 residues. The germline V gene has CDR1 MGHRA and CDR2 YSYEKL. CDR3 coding DNA: TGCGCCAGCAGCGACCTAACAGGGGGGCAGGAAGCTTTCTTT. This translates into CASSDLTGGQEAFF.

As concerns this clone: Other DNA sequences of this sample code for an identical CDR3. J is TRBJ1-3 and V is TRBV9, with unresolved D. Germline lookup yields CDR1 SGDLS and CDR2 YYNGEE. The ends were cut back, 2 bases at V and 0 bases at J, with 6 bases in the middle. The CDR3 runs to 14 residues. The CDR3 loop is CASSVRDSGNTIYF. The CDR3 region has the DNA TGTGCCAGCAGCGTTCGGGACTCTGGAAACACCATATATTTT. The variable domain in full, completed from reference TRBV9 and TRBJ1-3, reads DSGVTQTPKHLITATGQRVTLRCSPRSGDLSVYWYQQSLDQGLQFLIQYYNGEERAKGNILERFSAQQFPDLHSELNLSSLELGDSALYFCASSVRDSGNTIYFGEGSWLTVV.

This rearrangement joins TRBV6-5 to TRBJ1-4; no reliable D call. The CDR3 is made up of 11 amino acids. CDR1 is MNHEY, CDR2 SVGAGI, per germline. Between the trimmed V and J ends, which lost 6 bases and 6 bases, there was a span of 5 bases. The CDR3 DNA follows: TGTGCCAGCAGGTCATATGAAAAACTGTTTTTT. This codes for CASRSYEKLFF.

This chain links TRBV30 with TRBJ1-2, with D possibly matching TRBD1 (6 bases). CDR3 size: 11 residues. With 2 bases removed from V and 7 bases from J, the gap between germline ends came to 8 bases. From germline, CDR1 is GTSNPN and CDR2 SVGIG (reference sequence). As DNA, the CDR3 is TGTGCCTGGAGTATAGGGGGTGGCTACACCTTC. It specifies CAWSIGGGYTF.

This chain links TRBV18 with TRBJ2-3, with D perhaps TRBD1 (6 bases). Germline V CDR1 and CDR2: KGHSH, LQKENI. The V end was cut by 5 bases, the J end by 3 bases, with 12 bases between. This CDR3 is 14 amino acids long. CDR3 DNA sequence: TGTGCCAGCTCAGAGTCGACAGGAACAGATACGCAGTATTTT. It codes for CASSESTGTDTQYF.

This clone has just a few counts. V usage is TRBV4-1 and J usage is TRBJ2-1; no clear D. Deletions cut 1 base from V and 12 bases from J, with 13 bases between. The CDR3 spans 13 residues. Per germline, CDR1 MGHRA and CDR2 YSYEKL. The CDR3 DNA is TGCGCCAGCAGCCAAGTTCCCAGAGAGCGGCAGTTCTTC. This gives the protein CASSQVPRERQFF.

This clone was recorded only once. V gene TRBV7-2 combines with J gene TRBJ2-1, with 10 bases identical to TRBD2. In germline, CDR1 is SGHTA, CDR2 FQGNSA. J lost 3 bases, V lost 4 bases, and 3 bases had no gene match. This CDR3 has 15 residues. The CDR3 here is CASSSSGGGYNEQFF. In nucleotides, the CDR3 is TGTGCCAGCAGCTCAAGCGGGGGGGGCTACAATGAGCAGTTCTTC.

The rearrangement uses TRBV19 and TRBJ2-7; the match to TRBD2 covers 9 bases. V lost 4 bases, J lost 3 bases, and 7 bases stayed unmatched. Germline-derived CDR1 and CDR2 are LNHDA and SQIVND (reference sequence). The length of the CDR3 is 15 residues. In DNA form, the CDR3 reads TGTGCCAGTAGTAACCCGGGACTAGCAATCTACGAGCAGTACTTC. Translation: CASSNPGLAIYEQYF.

Concerning this clone: Lacking the conserved final phenylalanine or tryptophan, this CDR3 likely reflects a read error. The chain joins TRBV5-6 to TRBJ2-3; 12 bases agree with TRBD2. The CDR3 extends over 17 amino acids. The V gene end was trimmed by 5 bases and the J gene end by 0 bases; junction bases not matched to a gene: 7. Germline values: CDR1 SGHDT, CDR2 YYEEEE. The CDR3 sequence: CASSFGTSGRSTDTQYS. CDR3 bases: TGTGCCAGCAGTTTCGGGACTAGCGGGCGGAGCACAGATACGCAGTATTCT.

The chain links TRBV7-2 to TRBJ2-3; TRBD2 agrees at 7 bases. The V gene end was trimmed by 4 bases and the J gene end by 1 base; junction bases not matched to a gene: 5. The germline V gene has CDR1 SGHTA and CDR2 FQGNSA. The CDR3 is made up of 15 amino acids. The CDR3, as DNA: TGTGCCAGCAGCTACGGGGGGAAACGCACAGATACGCAGTATTTT. The encoded protein is CASSYGGKRTDTQYF.

V usage is TRBV4-2 and J usage is TRBJ2-1; TRBD2 agrees at 8 bases. The V gene's germline CDR1 is LGHNA and CDR2 YNFKEQ. This CDR3 spans 17 amino acids. V was pared by 4 bases and J by 10 bases, with 18 bases of the junction left unmatched. CDR3 sequence reads: CASSPGRAGAPWREQFF. CDR3 coding DNA: TGTGCCAGCAGCCCCGGTAGAGCGGGAGCCCCCTGGAGGGAGCAGTTCTTC.

The rearrangement uses TRBV5-6 and TRBJ2-2; D not certain. Germline V gene sequence: CDR1 SGHDT, CDR2 YYEEEE. The CDR3 contains 13 residues. As DNA, the CDR3 is TGTGGTTATAGTCGATGGAACACCGGGGAGCTGTTTTTT. Encoded protein: CGYSRWNTGELFF.

In its sample, this clone was seen once. Here the CDR3 DNA reads TGTGCCAGCAGTTACTCTCTACGGGGGGATGGCTACACCTTC. It encodes CASSYSLRGDGYTF. The chain uses TRBV6-5 and TRBJ1-2; the D gene is possibly TRBD1 (5 bases). V was shortened by 0 bases and J by 6 bases, with 11 bases between the two germline ends. The CDR3 length is 14 residues. The V gene's germline CDR1 is MNHEY and CDR2 SVGAGI.

This chain joins TRBV25-1 and TRBJ2-7; tentative D call: TRBD2 (6 bases). The germline V gene has CDR1 MGHDK and CDR2 SYGVNS. This CDR3 comprises 13 residues. Trimming removed 3 bases at V and 7 bases at J, with 13 bases between. DNA of the CDR3: TGTGCCAGCAGTGATTTCCGGGAGTGGGAGCAGTACTTC. Its translation is CASSDFREWEQYF.

This chain uses TRBV28 with TRBJ2-4; D unclear. The ends were cut back, 3 bases at V and 8 bases at J, with 20 bases in the middle. The germline gives CDR1 MDHEN, CDR2 SYDVKM. This CDR3 comprises 16 residues. The CDR3 loop reads CASSFLSSLDADIQYF. As DNA, the CDR3 is TGTGCCAGCAGTTTCCTTTCGTCCCTTGATGCGGACATTCAGTACTTC.

The CDR3 reads CASSGGGLAGARETQYF. The CDR3 DNA is TGTGCCAGCAGCGGCGGGGGACTAGCGGGGGCACGGGAGACCCAGTACTTC. V gene TRBV9 combines with J gene TRBJ2-5; TRBD2 matches 14 bases. Germline V gene sequence: CDR1 SGDLS, CDR2 YYNGEE. The CDR3 length is 17 residues. The ends lost 3 bases at V and 5 bases at J; junction bases unmatched: 9.

This chain connects TRBV11-2 to TRBJ2-1, with 12 nucleotides matching TRBD2. CDR1 and CDR2 from the germline V gene are SGHAT and FQNNGV. This CDR3 is built from 16 residues. After removal of 5 bases from V and 0 bases from J, the junction contained 2 bases not matched to a gene. The CDR3 DNA sequence: TGTGCCAGCAGCCTACTAGCGGGAGGCTCCTACAATGAGCAGTTCTTC. This sequence encodes CASSLLAGGSYNEQFF.

The CDR3 DNA is TGTGCCAGCAGCGCCTCCACGGGGGGCCATTCTGGAACGAACACTGAAGCTTTCTTT. Its translation is CASSASTGGHSGTNTEAFF. This chain links TRBV9 with TRBJ1-1, with D maybe TRBD1 (6 bases). Per the germline V gene, CDR1 is SGDLS and CDR2 is YYNGEE. The CDR3 runs 19 residues. V was cut by 3 bases and J by 1 base, with 25 bases left in between.

This chain connects TRBV6-2 or TRBV6-3 to TRBJ2-1; perhaps TRBD2 as D (5 bases). The CDR3 covers 16 residues. Germline V gene lookup returns CDR1 MNHEY and CDR2 SVGEGT. Deletions cut 10 bases from V and 8 bases from J, with 27 bases between. CDR3 region: CANSYGLGGLFYEQFF. For the CDR3, the DNA is TGTGCCAACAGCTATGGCTTGGGCGGACTGTTTTATGAGCAGTTCTTC.

The chain couples TRBV5-1 to TRBJ2-5, with a possible D match to TRBD1 (6 bases). Germline loops: CDR1 SGHRS, CDR2 YFSETQ. This CDR3 contains 15 residues. V shed 0 bases and J shed 7 bases, with 16 bases lying between them. CDR3 residues: CASSLESQGPGTQYF. The CDR3 nucleotides read TGCGCCAGCAGCTTGGAGTCGCAGGGGCCAGGGACCCAGTACTTC.

V usage is TRBV7-6 and J usage is TRBJ2-3; D possibly corresponds to TRBD2 (6 bases). The germline V gene has CDR1 SGHVS and CDR2 FNYEAQ. V was pared by 1 base and J by 0 bases, with 8 bases between. The CDR3 sequence is 15 residues long. The CDR3 DNA reads TGTGCCAGCAGCTTAGTTGGGACTAGCACAGATACGCAGTATTTT. Translated: CASSLVGTSTDTQYF. Filled out from reference TRBV7-6 and TRBJ2-3, the complete variable domain reads GAGVSQSPRYKVTKRGQDVALRCDPISGHVSLYWYRQALGQGPEFLTYFNYEAQQDKSGLPNDRFSAERPEGSISTLTIQRTEQRDSAMYRCASSLVGTSTDTQYFGPGTRLTVL.

The chain has TRBV4-3 and TRBJ1-2, with D unclear. There are 15 residues in the CDR3. Trimming shortened V by 4 bases and J by 7 bases, and 19 bases separated the two germline ends. Germline CDR1 LGHNA, CDR2 YSLEER. The DNA for the CDR3 is TGCGCCAGCAGCCCCGCCCGACTAGGATTCGCTGGCTACACCTTC. Its protein product is CASSPARLGFAGYTF.

The chain couples TRBV28 to TRBJ1-1; perhaps TRBD1 as D (5 bases). This CDR3 is 14 amino acids long. V lost 6 bases, J lost 5 bases, and 16 bases lay in between. Germline CDR1 MDHEN, CDR2 SYDVKM. This CDR3 reads CASSLVGSGTEAFF. The DNA for the CDR3 is TGTGCCAGCAGCCTAGTGGGGTCAGGGACTGAAGCTTTCTTT.

V is TRBV4-2 and J is TRBJ1-6; D might be TRBD1 (6 bases). V lost 3 bases and J lost 6, with 12 bases in between. The CDR3 length is 15 residues. CDR1 is LGHNA, CDR2 YNFKEQ, per germline. The CDR3 DNA reads as TGTGCCAGCAGCCATCCCGGACAGATTAATTCACCCCTCCACTTT. Amino acids: CASSHPGQINSPLHF.

This clone was seen a handful of times. This chain connects TRBV6-5 to TRBJ1-2; 8 nucleotides match TRBD1. With 0 bases clipped from V and 4 bases from J, the junction kept 4 bases outside the gene matches. This CDR3 is 15 amino acids long. Germline V gene sequence: CDR1 MNHEY, CDR2 SVGAGI. CDR3 sequence (DNA): TGTGCCAGCAGTTACTCTTCACAGGGGGGCTATGGCTACACCTTC. Translation: CASSYSSQGGYGYTF.